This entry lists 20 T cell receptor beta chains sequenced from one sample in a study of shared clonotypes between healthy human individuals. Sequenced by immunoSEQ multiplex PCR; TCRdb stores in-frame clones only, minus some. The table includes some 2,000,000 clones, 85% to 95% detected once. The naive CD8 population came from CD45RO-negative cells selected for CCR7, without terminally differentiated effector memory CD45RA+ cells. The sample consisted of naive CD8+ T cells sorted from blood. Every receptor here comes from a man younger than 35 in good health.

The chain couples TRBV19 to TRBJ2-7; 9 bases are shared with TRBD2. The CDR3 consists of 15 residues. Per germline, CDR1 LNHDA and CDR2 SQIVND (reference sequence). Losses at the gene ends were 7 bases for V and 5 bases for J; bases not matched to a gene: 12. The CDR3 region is CASNTGLAGFNEQYF. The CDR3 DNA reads TGTGCCAGTAATACCGGGCTAGCGGGATTCAACGAGCAGTACTTC.

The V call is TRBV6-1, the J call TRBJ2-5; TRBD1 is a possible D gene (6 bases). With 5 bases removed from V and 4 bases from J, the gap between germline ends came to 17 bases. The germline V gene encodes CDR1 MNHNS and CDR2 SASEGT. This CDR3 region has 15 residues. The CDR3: CASSTGTGFSETQYF. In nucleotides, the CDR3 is TGTGCCAGCAGTACTGGCACAGGGTTTTCAGAGACCCAGTACTTC.

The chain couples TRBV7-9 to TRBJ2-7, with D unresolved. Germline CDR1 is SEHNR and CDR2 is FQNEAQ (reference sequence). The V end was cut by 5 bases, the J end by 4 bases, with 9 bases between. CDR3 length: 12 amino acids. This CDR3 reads CASSVGNYEQYF. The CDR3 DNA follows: TGTGCCAGCAGCGTAGGCAATTACGAGCAGTACTTC.

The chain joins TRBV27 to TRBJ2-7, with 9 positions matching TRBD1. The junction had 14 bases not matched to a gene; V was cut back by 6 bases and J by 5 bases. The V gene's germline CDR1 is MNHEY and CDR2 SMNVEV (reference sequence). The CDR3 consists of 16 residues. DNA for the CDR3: TGTGCCAGCAGACCCGGACCGGGACAGGGAGTCCACGAGCAGTACTTC. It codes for CASRPGPGQGVHEQYF.

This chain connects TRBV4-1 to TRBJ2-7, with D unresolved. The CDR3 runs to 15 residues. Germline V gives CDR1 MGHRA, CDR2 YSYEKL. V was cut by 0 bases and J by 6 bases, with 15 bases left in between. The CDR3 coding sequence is TGCGCCAGCAGCCAAGATCCCGCGGATTCTTCCGAGCAGTACTTC. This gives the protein CASSQDPADSSEQYF.

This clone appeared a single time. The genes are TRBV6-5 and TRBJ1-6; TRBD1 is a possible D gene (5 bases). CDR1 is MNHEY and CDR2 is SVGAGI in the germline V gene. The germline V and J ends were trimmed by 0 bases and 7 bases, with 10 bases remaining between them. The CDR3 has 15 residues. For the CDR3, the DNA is TGTGCCAGCAGTTACTCGTCGGGGGGGAATTCACCCCTCCACTTT. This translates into CASSYSSGGNSPLHF.

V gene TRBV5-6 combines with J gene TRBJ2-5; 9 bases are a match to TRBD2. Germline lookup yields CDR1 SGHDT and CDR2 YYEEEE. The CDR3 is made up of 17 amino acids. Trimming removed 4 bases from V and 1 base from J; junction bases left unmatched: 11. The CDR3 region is CASSHRLAVNRQETQYF. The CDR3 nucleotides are TGTGCCAGCAGCCACAGACTAGCGGTAAACCGCCAAGAGACCCAGTACTTC.

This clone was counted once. The CDR3 nucleotides are TGTGCCAGCAGCCTTAGCGGGAGGGGGTACGAGCAGTACTTC. The encoded protein is CASSLSGRGYEQYF. The chain recombines TRBV11-2 with TRBJ2-7; 11 bases agree with TRBD2. The germline V gene has CDR1 SGHAT and CDR2 FQNNGV. CDR3 length: 14 residues. The V segment lost 5 bases and the J segment 4 bases; nucleotides outside the gene matches: 4.

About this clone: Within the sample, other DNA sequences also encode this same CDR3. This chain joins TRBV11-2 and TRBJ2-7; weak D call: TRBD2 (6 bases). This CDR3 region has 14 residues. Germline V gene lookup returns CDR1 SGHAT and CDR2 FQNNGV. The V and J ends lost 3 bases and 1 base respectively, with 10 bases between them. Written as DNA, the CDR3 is TGTGCCAGCAGCTTGGCGAGCGGGTCCTACGAGCAGTACTTC. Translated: CASSLASGSYEQYF.

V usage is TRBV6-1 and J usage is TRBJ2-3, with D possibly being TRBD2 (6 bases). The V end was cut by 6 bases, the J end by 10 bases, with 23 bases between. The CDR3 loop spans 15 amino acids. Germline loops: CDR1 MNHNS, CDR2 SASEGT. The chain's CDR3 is CASREPGVMGSAQYF. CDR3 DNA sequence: TGTGCCAGCAGGGAGCCGGGAGTGATGGGTAGTGCGCAGTATTTT.

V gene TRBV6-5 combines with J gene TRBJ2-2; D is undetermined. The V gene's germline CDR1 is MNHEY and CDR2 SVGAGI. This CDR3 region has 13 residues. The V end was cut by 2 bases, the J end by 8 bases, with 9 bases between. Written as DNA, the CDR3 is TGTGCCAGCAGTTACGGTTTGGGGGGGGAGCTGTTTTTT. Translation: CASSYGLGGELFF.

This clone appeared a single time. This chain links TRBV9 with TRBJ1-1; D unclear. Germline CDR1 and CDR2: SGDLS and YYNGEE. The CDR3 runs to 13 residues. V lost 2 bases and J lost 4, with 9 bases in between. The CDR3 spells CASSVHWGTEAFF. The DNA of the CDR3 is TGTGCCAGCAGCGTTCATTGGGGCACTGAAGCTTTCTTT.

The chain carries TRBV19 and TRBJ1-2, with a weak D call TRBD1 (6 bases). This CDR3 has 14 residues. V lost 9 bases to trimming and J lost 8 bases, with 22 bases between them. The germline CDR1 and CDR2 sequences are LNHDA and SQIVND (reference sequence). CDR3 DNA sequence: TGTGCCAGGAATCTCCCGACGCGACAGGAGGGCTACACCTTC. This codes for CARNLPTRQEGYTF.

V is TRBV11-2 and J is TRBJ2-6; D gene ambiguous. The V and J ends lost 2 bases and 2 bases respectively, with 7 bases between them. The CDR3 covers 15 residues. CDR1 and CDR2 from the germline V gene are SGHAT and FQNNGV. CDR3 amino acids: CASSLRQAGANVLTF. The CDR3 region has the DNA TGTGCCAGCAGCTTAAGGCAGGCTGGGGCCAACGTCCTGACTTTC.

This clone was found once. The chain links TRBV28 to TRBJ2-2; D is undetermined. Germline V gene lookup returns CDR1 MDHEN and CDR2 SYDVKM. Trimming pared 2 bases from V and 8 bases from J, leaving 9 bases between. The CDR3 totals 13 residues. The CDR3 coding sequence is TGTGCCAGCAGTTTACTGGATGCGGGGGAGCTGTTTTTT. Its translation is CASSLLDAGELFF.

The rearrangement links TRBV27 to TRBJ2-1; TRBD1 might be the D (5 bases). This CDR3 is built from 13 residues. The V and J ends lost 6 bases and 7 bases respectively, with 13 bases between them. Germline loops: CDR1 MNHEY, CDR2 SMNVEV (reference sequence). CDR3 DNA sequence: TGTGCCAGCAGCTATCAGGGTAGTAATGAGCAGTTCTTC. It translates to CASSYQGSNEQFF.

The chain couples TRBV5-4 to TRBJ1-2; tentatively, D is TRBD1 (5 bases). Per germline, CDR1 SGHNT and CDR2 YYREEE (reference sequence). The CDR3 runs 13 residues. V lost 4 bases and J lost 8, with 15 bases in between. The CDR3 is CASSEGAYEGYTF. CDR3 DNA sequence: TGTGCCAGCAGCGAAGGGGCCTACGAGGGCTACACCTTC.

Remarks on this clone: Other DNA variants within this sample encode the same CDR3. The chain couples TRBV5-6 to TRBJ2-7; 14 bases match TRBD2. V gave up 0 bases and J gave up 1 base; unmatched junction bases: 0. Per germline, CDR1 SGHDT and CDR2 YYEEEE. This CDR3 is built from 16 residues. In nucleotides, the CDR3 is TGTGCCAGCAGCTTGGGGACTAGCGGGAGGTCCTACGAGCAGTACTTC. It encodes CASSLGTSGRSYEQYF.

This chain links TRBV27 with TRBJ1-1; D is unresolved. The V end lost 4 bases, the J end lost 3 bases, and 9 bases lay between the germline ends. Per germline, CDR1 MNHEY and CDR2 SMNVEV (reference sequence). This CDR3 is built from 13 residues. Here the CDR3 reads CASSWRIDTEAFF. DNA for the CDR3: TGTGCCAGCAGTTGGCGGATCGACACTGAAGCTTTCTTT.

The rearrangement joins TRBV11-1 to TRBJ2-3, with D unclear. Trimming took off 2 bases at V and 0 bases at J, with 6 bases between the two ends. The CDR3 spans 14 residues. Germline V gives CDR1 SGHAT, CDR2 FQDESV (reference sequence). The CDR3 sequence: CASSLMASTDTQYF. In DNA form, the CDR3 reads TGTGCCAGCAGCTTAATGGCAAGCACAGATACGCAGTATTTT.